A single sample is the source of the 13 T cell receptor beta chains below, sequenced in a study of early T cells in non-severe SARS-CoV-2 infection (dated by TCRdb to the early 2020s). The protocol used for the library was 5' RACE. These reads were obtained on a NextSeq 500. TCRdb ran its own pipeline on the public reads, namely fastp trimming at Q25 and MiXCR clone calling, and kept in-frame beta chains. Each entry merges the rows of one CDR3 protein and shows their most common DNA and genes. The sample table shows around 67,000 distinct CDR3 sequences, and approximately 10% are seen once. Clones ranked in the top ten supply roughly 3.8% of the sample. The specimen was whole blood. These TCRs come from an adult who was a healthcare worker with PCR-confirmed SARS-CoV-2 infection or an uninfected control (not recorded which).

This chain connects TRBV29-1 to TRBJ2-7; 7 bases align to TRBD1. CDR1 is SQVTM and CDR2 is ANQGSEA in the germline V gene. The J segment lost 4 bases and the V segment lost 5 bases, leaving 5 bases of the junction unmatched. The CDR3 extends over 12 amino acids. CDR3 in amino acids: CSVCTGVYEQYF. The CDR3 region has the DNA TGCAGCGTTTGTACAGGGGTGTACGAGCAGTACTTC.

The sample holds a few counts of this clonotype. The chain has TRBV7-8 and TRBJ2-7, with 9 nucleotides matching TRBD1. Looked up from germline, CDR1 is SGHVS and CDR2 is FQNEAQ. The junction had 3 bases not matched to a gene; V was cut back by 3 bases and J by 3 bases. The length of the CDR3 is 14 residues. In DNA form, the CDR3 reads TGTGCCAGCAGCTTTCGGACAGGGGTCTACGAGCAGTACTTC. This encodes CASSFRTGVYEQYF.

The rearrangement links TRBV5-1 to TRBJ2-5; TRBD2 matches 9 bases. J gave up 5 bases and V 2 bases, and 10 bases lay outside the gene matches. The CDR3 is 16 residues long. From germline, CDR1 is SGHRS and CDR2 YFSETQ. CDR3 sequence (DNA): TGCGCCAGCAGCTTAACCTTAGCGGGGGTGCGGGAGACCCAGTACTTC. Protein: CASSLTLAGVRETQYF.

This clonotype was counted only a few times. The chain couples TRBV29-1 to TRBJ1-2; the D gene is possibly TRBD1 (6 bases). V lost 5 bases and J lost 1, with 17 bases in between. Per the germline V gene, CDR1 is SQVTM and CDR2 is ANQGSEA. The CDR3 is made up of 15 amino acids. The CDR3 sequence is CSVRTERPFNYGYTF. CDR3 DNA: TGCAGCGTTAGGACAGAACGCCCCTTTAACTATGGCTACACCTTC. Full variable domain (rest looked up from reference TRBV29-1 and TRBJ1-2): SAVISQKPSRDICQRGTSLTIQCQVDSQVTMMFWYRQQPGQSLTLIATANQGSEATYESGFVIDKFPISRPNLTFSTLTVSNMSPEDSSIYLCSVRTERPFNYGYTFGSGTRLTVV.

This clonotype was picked up many times. V gene TRBV7-9 combines with J gene TRBJ2-5, with TRBD1 matching 8 bases. This CDR3 region has 17 residues. The V gene's germline CDR1 is SEHNR and CDR2 FQNEAQ (reference sequence). V trimming: 5 bases; J trimming: 5 bases; junction bases outside the gene matches: 16. CDR3 DNA: TGTGCCAGCAGCCCCCCGACAGGGGCGACGAGTATGGAGACCCAGTACTTC. It encodes CASSPPTGATSMETQYF.

This clonotype was picked up many times. The V and J genes are TRBV12-3 or TRBV12-4 and TRBJ2-2; 7 bases agree with TRBD2. This CDR3 region has 15 residues. Losses at the gene ends were 11 bases for V and 4 bases for J; bases not matched to a gene: 13. The CDR3 loop reads CAGTVSGRGTGELFF. CDR3 DNA: TGTGCCGGCACGGTATCGGGGAGGGGCACCGGGGAGCTGTTTTTT.

This clonotype was picked up many times. The rearrangement uses TRBV5-1 and TRBJ2-6, with no clear D. This CDR3 has 19 amino acids. V shed 3 bases and J shed 1 base, with 20 bases lying between them. CDR1 is SGHRS, CDR2 YFSETQ, per germline. For the CDR3, the DNA is TGCGCCAGCAGCTCTCTATCCGGACCGTTTAGGTCTGGGGCCAACGTCCTGACTTTC. Its translation is CASSSLSGPFRSGANVLTF.

This clonotype was picked up many times. This chain joins TRBV7-6 and TRBJ2-7; 9 bases map to TRBD1. V lost 1 base, J lost 4 bases, and 2 bases stayed unmatched. This CDR3 has 14 residues. Germline lookup yields CDR1 SGHVS and CDR2 FNYEAQ. The CDR3 DNA is TGTGCCAGCAGCTTAGGGGGACAGGGATACGAGCAGTACTTC. This codes for CASSLGGQGYEQYF.

In its sample, this clonotype ranks as medium-sized. At one of its ends the junction is not consistent with the germline gene, which may arise from a read error. This chain connects TRBV7-6 to TRBJ2-1; D call uncertain. Germline V gene sequence: CDR1 SGHVS, CDR2 FNYEAQ. This CDR3 spans 15 amino acids. CDR3 amino acids: CASTLNPGPYNEQFF. For the CDR3, the DNA is TGTGCCAGCACCTTAAATCCCGGCCCCTACAATGAGCAGTTCTTC.

This clonotype was observed a few times. This rearrangement joins TRBV12-3 or TRBV12-4 to TRBJ2-7; 12 nucleotides line up with TRBD2. V trimming: 2 bases; J trimming: 6 bases; junction bases outside the gene matches: 5. The CDR3 extends over 15 amino acids. The CDR3 reads CASSLLAGGPPEQYF. The CDR3 DNA sequence: TGTGCCAGCAGTTTACTAGCGGGAGGGCCTCCCGAGCAGTACTTC.

A single count supports this clonotype. The chain links TRBV29-1 to TRBJ1-1, with unresolved D. V was clipped by 8 bases and J by 1 base, with 11 bases between them. From germline, CDR1 is SQVTM and CDR2 ANQGSEA. CDR3 length: 12 amino acids. Here the CDR3 DNA reads TGCAGCTTTGGTCGTGCGAACACTGAAGCTTTCTTT. This gives the protein CSFGRANTEAFF.

This sequence joins TRBV6-5 and TRBJ2-7; D unresolved. V lost 6 bases, J lost 7 bases, and 13 bases lay in between. The CDR3 is made up of 12 amino acids. Germline CDR1 is MNHEY and CDR2 is SVGAGI. CDR3 amino acids: CASSPTRWEQYF. The CDR3 bases are TGTGCCAGCAGCCCTACGCGATGGGAGCAGTACTTC.

This clonotype was seen repeatedly, ten times or more. This rearrangement joins TRBV29-1 to TRBJ2-7; D remains ambiguous. Trimming took 5 bases from V and 4 from J, leaving 9 bases between them. CDR3 length: 11 residues. Germline V gene sequence: CDR1 SQVTM, CDR2 ANQGSEA. The CDR3 loop is CSVTGRYEQYF. In DNA form, the CDR3 reads TGCAGCGTTACGGGTCGGTACGAGCAGTACTTC.